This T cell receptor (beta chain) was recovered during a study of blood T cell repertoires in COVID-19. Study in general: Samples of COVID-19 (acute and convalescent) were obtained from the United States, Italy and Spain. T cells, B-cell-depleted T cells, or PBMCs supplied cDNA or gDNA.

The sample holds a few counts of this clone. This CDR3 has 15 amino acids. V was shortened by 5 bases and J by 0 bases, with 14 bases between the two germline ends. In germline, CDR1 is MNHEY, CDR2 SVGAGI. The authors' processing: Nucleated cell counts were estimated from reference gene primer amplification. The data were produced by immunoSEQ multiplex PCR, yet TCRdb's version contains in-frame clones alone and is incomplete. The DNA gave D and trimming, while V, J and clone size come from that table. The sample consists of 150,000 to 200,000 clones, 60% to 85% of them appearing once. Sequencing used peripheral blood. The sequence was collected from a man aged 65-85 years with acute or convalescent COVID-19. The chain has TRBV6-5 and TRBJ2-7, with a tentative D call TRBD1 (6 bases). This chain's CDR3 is CASSLVSGASYEQYF. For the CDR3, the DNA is TGTGCCAGCAGTCTTGTGTCAGGGGCCTCCTACGAGCAGTACTTC.